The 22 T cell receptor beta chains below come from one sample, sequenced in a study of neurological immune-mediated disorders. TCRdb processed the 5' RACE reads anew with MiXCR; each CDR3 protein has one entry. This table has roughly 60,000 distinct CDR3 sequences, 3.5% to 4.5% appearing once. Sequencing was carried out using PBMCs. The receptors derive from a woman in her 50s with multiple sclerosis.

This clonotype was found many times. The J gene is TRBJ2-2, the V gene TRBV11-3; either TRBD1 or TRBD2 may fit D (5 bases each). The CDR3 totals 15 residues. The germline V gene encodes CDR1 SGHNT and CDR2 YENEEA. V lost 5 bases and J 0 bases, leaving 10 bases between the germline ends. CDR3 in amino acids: CASSLRGANTGELFF. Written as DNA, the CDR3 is TGTGCCAGCAGCCTCCGAGGGGCGAACACCGGGGAGCTGTTTTTT.

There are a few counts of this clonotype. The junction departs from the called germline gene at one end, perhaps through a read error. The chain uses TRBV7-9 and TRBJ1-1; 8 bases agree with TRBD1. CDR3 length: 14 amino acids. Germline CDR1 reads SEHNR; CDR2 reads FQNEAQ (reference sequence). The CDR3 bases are TGTGCCAGCAGCAGCCGGGACAGGAACACTGAAGCTTCCTTT. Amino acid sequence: CASSSRDRNTEASF.

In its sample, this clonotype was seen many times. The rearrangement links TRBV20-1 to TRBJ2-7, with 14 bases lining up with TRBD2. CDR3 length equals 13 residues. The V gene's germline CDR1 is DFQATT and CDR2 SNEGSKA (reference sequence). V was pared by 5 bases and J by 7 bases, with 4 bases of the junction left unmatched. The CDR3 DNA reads TGCAGTGCTTTGGGACTAGCGGGAGATGAGCAGTACTTC. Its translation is CSALGLAGDEQYF.

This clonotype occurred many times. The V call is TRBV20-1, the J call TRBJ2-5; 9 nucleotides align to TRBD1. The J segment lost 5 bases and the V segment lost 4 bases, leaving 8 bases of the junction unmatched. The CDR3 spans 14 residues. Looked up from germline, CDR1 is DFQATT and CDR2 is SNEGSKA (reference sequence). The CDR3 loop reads CSATPGQGGETQYF. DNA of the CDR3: TGCAGTGCTACCCCGGGACAGGGCGGGGAGACCCAGTACTTC.

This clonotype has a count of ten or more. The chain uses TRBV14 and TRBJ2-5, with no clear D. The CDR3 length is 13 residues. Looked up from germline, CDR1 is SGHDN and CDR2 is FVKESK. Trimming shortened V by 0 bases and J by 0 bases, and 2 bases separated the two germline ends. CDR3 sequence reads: CASSQEYQETQYF. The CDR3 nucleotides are TGTGCCAGCAGCCAAGAGTACCAAGAGACCCAGTACTTC.

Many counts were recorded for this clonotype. CDR3 nucleotides: TGTGCCAGCAGTTTCGGACCCTCACCCCTCCACTTT. This codes for CASSFGPSPLHF. The chain is built from TRBV12-3 or TRBV12-4 and TRBJ1-6; D gene ambiguous. The CDR3 runs 12 residues. The ends were cut back, 3 bases at V and 10 bases at J, with 7 bases in the middle.

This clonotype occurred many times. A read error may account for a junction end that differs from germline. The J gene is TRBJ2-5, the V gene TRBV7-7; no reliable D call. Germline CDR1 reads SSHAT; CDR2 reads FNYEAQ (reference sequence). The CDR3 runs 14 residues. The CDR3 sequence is CASSSGLRQETQYF. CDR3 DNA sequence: TGTGCTAGCAGCTCCGGGCTCCGACAAGAGACCCAGTACTTC. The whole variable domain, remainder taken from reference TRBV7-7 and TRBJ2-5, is GAGVSQSPRYKVTKRGQDVTLRCDPISSHATLYWYQQALGQGPEFLTYFNYEAQPDKSGLPSDRFSAERPEGSISTLTIQRTEQRDSAMYRCASSSGLRQETQYFGPGTRLLVL.

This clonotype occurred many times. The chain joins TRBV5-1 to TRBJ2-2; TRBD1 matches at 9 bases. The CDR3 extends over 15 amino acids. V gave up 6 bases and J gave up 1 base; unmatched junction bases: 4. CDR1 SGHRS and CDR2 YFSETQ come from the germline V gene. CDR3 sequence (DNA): TGCGCCAGCAAGGAGACAGGGGGGAACACCGGGGAGCTGTTTTTT. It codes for CASKETGGNTGELFF.

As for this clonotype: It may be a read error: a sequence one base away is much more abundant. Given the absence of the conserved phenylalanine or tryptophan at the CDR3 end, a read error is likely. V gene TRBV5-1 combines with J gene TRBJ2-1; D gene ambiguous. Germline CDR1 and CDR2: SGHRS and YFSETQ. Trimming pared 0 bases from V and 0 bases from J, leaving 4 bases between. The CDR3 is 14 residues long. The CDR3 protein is CASSLESSYNEQFC. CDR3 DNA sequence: TGCGCCAGCAGCTTGGAAAGCTCCTACAATGAGCAGTTCTGC.

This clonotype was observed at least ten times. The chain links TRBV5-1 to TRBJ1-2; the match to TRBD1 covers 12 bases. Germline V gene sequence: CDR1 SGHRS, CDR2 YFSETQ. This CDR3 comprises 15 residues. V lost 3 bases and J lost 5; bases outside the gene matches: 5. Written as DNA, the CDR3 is TGCGCCAGCAGCTACGGGACAGGGGGCGGTTATGGCTACACCTTC. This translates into CASSYGTGGGYGYTF.

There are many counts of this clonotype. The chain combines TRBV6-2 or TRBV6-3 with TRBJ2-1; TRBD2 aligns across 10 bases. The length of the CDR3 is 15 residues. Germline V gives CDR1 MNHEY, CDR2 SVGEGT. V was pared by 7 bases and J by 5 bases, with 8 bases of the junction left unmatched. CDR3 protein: CASNPRTSGHNEQFF. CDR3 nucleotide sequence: TGTGCCAGCAACCCCAGGACTAGCGGACACAATGAGCAGTTCTTC.

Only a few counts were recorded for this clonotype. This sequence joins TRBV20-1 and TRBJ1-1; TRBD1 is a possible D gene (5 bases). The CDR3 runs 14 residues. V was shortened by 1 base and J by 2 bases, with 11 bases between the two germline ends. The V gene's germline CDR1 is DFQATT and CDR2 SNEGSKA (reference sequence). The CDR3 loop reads CSARGGKVNTEAFF. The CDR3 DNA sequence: TGCAGTGCTAGAGGGGGGAAGGTTAACACTGAAGCTTTCTTT.

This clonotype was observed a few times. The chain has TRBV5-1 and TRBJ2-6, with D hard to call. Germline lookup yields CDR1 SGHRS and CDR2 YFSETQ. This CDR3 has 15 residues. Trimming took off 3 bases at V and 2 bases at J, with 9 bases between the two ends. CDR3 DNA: TGCGCCAGCAGCTGGCCGACTCCTGGGGCCAACGTCCTGACTTTC. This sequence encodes CASSWPTPGANVLTF.

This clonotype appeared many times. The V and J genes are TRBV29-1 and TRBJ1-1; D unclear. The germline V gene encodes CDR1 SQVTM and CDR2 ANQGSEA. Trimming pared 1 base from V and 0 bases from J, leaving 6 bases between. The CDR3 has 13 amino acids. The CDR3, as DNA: TGCAGCGTTGAAGTGCAGATGAACACTGAAGCTTTCTTT. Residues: CSVEVQMNTEAFF.

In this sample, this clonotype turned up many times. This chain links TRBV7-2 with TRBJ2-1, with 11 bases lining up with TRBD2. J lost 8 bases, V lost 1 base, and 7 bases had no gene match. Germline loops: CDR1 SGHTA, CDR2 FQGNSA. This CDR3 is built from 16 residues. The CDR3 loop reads CASSLEISGRDDEQFF. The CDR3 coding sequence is TGTGCCAGCAGCTTAGAAATTAGCGGGAGGGACGATGAGCAGTTCTTC. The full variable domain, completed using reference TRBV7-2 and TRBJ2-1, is GAGVSQSPSNKVTEKGKDVELRCDPISGHTALYWYRQSLGQGLEFLIYFQGNSAPDKSGLPSDRFSAERTGGSVSTLTIQRTQQEDSAVYLCASSLEISGRDDEQFFGPGTRLTVL.

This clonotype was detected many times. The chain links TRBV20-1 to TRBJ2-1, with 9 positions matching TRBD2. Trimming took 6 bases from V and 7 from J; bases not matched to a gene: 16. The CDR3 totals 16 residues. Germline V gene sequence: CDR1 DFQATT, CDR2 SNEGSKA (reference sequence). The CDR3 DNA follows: TGCAGTGCAGACCCCGTAGCGGGAGTAAAAAGGAATGAGCAGTTCTTC. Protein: CSADPVAGVKRNEQFF.

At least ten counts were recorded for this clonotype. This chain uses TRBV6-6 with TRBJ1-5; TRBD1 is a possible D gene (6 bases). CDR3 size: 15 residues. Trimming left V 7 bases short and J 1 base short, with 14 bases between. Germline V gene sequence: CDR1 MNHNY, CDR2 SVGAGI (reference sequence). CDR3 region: CASKEQGLSNQPQHF. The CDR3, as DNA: TGTGCCAGCAAAGAACAGGGTCTGAGCAATCAGCCCCAGCATTTT.

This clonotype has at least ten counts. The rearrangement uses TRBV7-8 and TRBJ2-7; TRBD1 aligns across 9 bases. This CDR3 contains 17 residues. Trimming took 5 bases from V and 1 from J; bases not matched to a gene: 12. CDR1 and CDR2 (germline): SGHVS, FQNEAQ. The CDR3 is CASSLASGQGFSYEQYF. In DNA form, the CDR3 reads TGTGCCAGCAGCCTCGCGTCGGGACAGGGATTTTCCTACGAGCAGTACTTC.

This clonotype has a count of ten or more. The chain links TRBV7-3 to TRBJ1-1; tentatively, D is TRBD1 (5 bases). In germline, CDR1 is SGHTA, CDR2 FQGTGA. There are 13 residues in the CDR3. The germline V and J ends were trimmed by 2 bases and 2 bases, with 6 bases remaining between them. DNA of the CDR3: TGTGCCAGCAGCTTAGACAGTAACACTGAAGCTTTCTTT. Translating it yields CASSLDSNTEAFF.

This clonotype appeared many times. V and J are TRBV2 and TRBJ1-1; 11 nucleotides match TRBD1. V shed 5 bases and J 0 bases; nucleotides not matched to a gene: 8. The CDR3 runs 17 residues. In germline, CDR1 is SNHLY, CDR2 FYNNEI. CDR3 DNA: TGTGCCAGCAGTTTACGGACAGGGGGCCTAATGAACACTGAAGCTTTCTTT. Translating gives CASSLRTGGLMNTEAFF. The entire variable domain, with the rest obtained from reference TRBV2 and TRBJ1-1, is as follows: EPEVTQTPSHQVTQMGQEVILRCVPISNHLYFYWYRQILGQKVEFLVSFYNNEISEKSEIFDDQFSVERPDGSNFTLKIRSTKLEDSAMYFCASSLRTGGLMNTEAFFGQGTRLTVV.

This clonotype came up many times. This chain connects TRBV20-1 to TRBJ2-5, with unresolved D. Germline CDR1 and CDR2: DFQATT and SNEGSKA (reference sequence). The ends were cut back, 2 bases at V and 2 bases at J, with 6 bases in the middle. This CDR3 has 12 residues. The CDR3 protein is CSARTTQETQYF. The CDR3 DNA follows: TGCAGTGCTAGAACCACTCAAGAGACCCAGTACTTC.

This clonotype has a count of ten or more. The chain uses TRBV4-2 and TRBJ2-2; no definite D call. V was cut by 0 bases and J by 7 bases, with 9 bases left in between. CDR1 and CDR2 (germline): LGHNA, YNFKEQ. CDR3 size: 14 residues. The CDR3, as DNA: TGTGCCAGCAGCCAAGATCGAGGCTACGGGGAGCTGTTTTTT. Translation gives CASSQDRGYGELFF.